This is a list of T cell receptor beta chains from one sample in a study of blood T cell repertoires in COVID-19. Clones were read by immunoSEQ multiplex PCR, and TCRdb kept only the in-frame ones, dropping some. The sample records around 23,000 clones, approximately 90% being singletons. Sequencing used peripheral blood. Source of these receptors: a man aged 70 or older with active COVID-19. Both conserved end residues are part of each CDR3. Fields, in order: clone size, D gene, V gene, J gene, CDR3 DNA, CDR3 protein. A D gene is named only where the DNA matches it firmly. Expanded clones get a size class; other rows say once, few or many, or leave the size out.

abundance: -; d_gene: TRBD1; v_gene: TRBV5-4; j_gene: TRBJ2-7; CDR3nt: TGTGCCAGCAGCTTACCGGGACAGAGCTCCTACGAGCAGTACTTC; CDR3aa: CASSLPGQSSYEQYF
abundance: -; d_gene: -; v_gene: TRBV7-9; j_gene: TRBJ1-4; CDR3nt: TGTGCCAGCAGAACCGGGACACCCGGGGAAAAACTGTTTTTT; CDR3aa: CASRTGTPGEKLFF
abundance: -; d_gene: -; v_gene: TRBV7-2; j_gene: TRBJ2-2; CDR3nt: TGTGCCAGCAGCTTTGTGGGGCGGTGGACCGGGGAGCTGTTTTTT; CDR3aa: CASSFVGRWTGELFF
abundance: -; d_gene: -; v_gene: TRBV15; j_gene: TRBJ2-2; CDR3nt: TGTGCCACCAGCAGAGATAGGCACCCGAGGACCGGGGAGCTGTTTTTT; CDR3aa: CATSRDRHPRTGELFF
abundance: -; d_gene: -; v_gene: TRBV7-7; j_gene: TRBJ2-7; CDR3nt: TGTGCCAGCAGCTTTGCTATAGGGGGCGAGCAGTACTTC; CDR3aa: CASSFAIGGEQYF
abundance: few; d_gene: TRBD2; v_gene: TRBV3-1/TRBV3-2; j_gene: TRBJ2-7; CDR3nt: TGTGCCAGCAGTCGGACTAGCGTTTCCTACGAGCAGTACTTC; CDR3aa: CASSRTSVSYEQYF
abundance: -; d_gene: TRBD2; v_gene: TRBV7-9; j_gene: TRBJ2-5; CDR3nt: TGTGCCAGCAGCTTAGCGGGAGGGCCCTTCACGGAGACCCAGTACTTC; CDR3aa: CASSLAGGPFTETQYF
abundance: -; d_gene: TRBD1; v_gene: TRBV28; j_gene: TRBJ1-2; CDR3nt: TGTGCCGGTAGAGAGGGAACAGGGGGCAGAAGTAACTATGGCTACACCTTC; CDR3aa: CAGREGTGGRSNYGYTF
abundance: -; d_gene: -; v_gene: TRBV19; j_gene: TRBJ1-3; CDR3nt: TGTGCCAGTAGTAAGACAGCTGGAAACACCATATATTTT; CDR3aa: CASSKTAGNTIYF
abundance: once; d_gene: TRBD2; v_gene: TRBV19; j_gene: TRBJ2-1; CDR3nt: TGTGCCAGCTCACTAGCGGCCCCGGACCACGGTGAGCAGTTCTTC; CDR3aa: CASSLAAPDHGEQFF
abundance: -; d_gene: TRBD2; v_gene: TRBV7-8; j_gene: TRBJ2-5; CDR3nt: TGTGCCAGCAGCTTAGGCGCCCTAGCGGGAGGAAAAGAGACCCAGTACTTC; CDR3aa: CASSLGALAGGKETQYF
abundance: once; d_gene: -; v_gene: TRBV2; j_gene: TRBJ1-1; CDR3nt: TGTGCCAGCAGTGTTTGGTCAGGGATCATTTCGTGGAACACTGAAGCTTTCTTT; CDR3aa: CASSVWSGIISWNTEAFF
abundance: -; d_gene: -; v_gene: TRBV6-5; j_gene: TRBJ2-2; CDR3nt: TGTGCCAGCTCCTACGAGGGAGGGGGCACCGGGGAGCTGTTTTTT; CDR3aa: CASSYEGGGTGELFF
abundance: once; d_gene: TRBD2; v_gene: TRBV28; j_gene: TRBJ2-7; CDR3nt: TGTGCCAGCAGTTTATGGGCTAGCGGGAGTGGGTACGAGCAGTACTTC; CDR3aa: CASSLWASGSGYEQYF
abundance: -; d_gene: -; v_gene: TRBV20-1; j_gene: TRBJ2-7; CDR3nt: TGCAGTGCTAGAGATGGCAGAGAGCAGTACTTC; CDR3aa: CSARDGREQYF
abundance: -; d_gene: TRBD1; v_gene: TRBV5-1; j_gene: TRBJ1-1; CDR3nt: TGCGCCAGCAGCCTGGCAGGGGGCGGGAACACTGAAGCTTTCTTT; CDR3aa: CASSLAGGGNTEAFF
abundance: -; d_gene: TRBD2; v_gene: TRBV7-9; j_gene: TRBJ2-2; CDR3nt: TGTGCCAGCAGCCAACTAGCGGCATCCGGGGAGCTGTTTTTT; CDR3aa: CASSQLAASGELFF
abundance: -; d_gene: -; v_gene: TRBV25-1; j_gene: TRBJ2-5; CDR3nt: TGTGCCAGCAGCCCGAGGGTCAACAGTCAAGAGACCCAGTACTTC; CDR3aa: CASSPRVNSQETQYF
abundance: -; d_gene: -; v_gene: TRBV5-6; j_gene: TRBJ2-7; CDR3nt: TGTGCCAGCAGCTTGGATCCCGTCTCCTACGAGCAGTACTTC; CDR3aa: CASSLDPVSYEQYF
abundance: -; d_gene: -; v_gene: TRBV5-1; j_gene: TRBJ2-2; CDR3nt: TGCGCCAGCAGCTTGTCTACGAACACCGGGGAGCTGTTTTTT; CDR3aa: CASSLSTNTGELFF
abundance: -; d_gene: TRBD1; v_gene: TRBV5-1; j_gene: TRBJ2-1; CDR3nt: TGCGCCAGCAGCTTCACCTCCCCCCGGGACAGGATGTACAATGAGCAGTTCTTC; CDR3aa: CASSFTSPRDRMYNEQFF
abundance: few; d_gene: TRBD2; v_gene: TRBV6-5; j_gene: TRBJ2-7; CDR3nt: TGTGCCAGCAGTCGGACTAGCGGAAGGTCCTACGAGCAGTACTTC; CDR3aa: CASSRTSGRSYEQYF
abundance: -; d_gene: TRBD1; v_gene: TRBV5-1; j_gene: TRBJ2-3; CDR3nt: TGCGCCAGCAGCTTGGAAGGGCAGGGGGCGAAAGATACGCAGTATTTT; CDR3aa: CASSLEGQGAKDTQYF
abundance: -; d_gene: -; v_gene: TRBV5-1; j_gene: TRBJ2-3; CDR3nt: TGCGCCAGCAGTCCCCAGGCGGTAGGGGTCTGGACAGATACGCAGTATTTT; CDR3aa: CASSPQAVGVWTDTQYF
abundance: -; d_gene: TRBD1; v_gene: TRBV6-1; j_gene: TRBJ1-1; CDR3nt: TGTGCCAGCAGTGAAGGGGACAGGGTCGGGAGGAACACTGAAGCTTTCTTT; CDR3aa: CASSEGDRVGRNTEAFF
abundance: -; d_gene: -; v_gene: TRBV19; j_gene: TRBJ1-5; CDR3nt: TGTGCCAGTAGTATGGGGCAATCACGCAATCAGCCCCAGCATTTT; CDR3aa: CASSMGQSRNQPQHF
abundance: once; d_gene: -; v_gene: TRBV5-5; j_gene: TRBJ1-1; CDR3nt: TGTGCCAGCAGCCCTGAGGGAGACACTGAAGCTTTCTTT; CDR3aa: CASSPEGDTEAFF
abundance: -; d_gene: -; v_gene: TRBV12-5; j_gene: TRBJ1-6; CDR3nt: TGTGCTAGTGGTAACTACAGGCGTTATAATTCACCCCTCCACTTT; CDR3aa: CASGNYRRYNSPLHF
abundance: -; d_gene: -; v_gene: TRBV2; j_gene: TRBJ2-5; CDR3nt: TGTGCCAGCAGTGGATACAGGGCCCAAGAGACCCAGTACTTC; CDR3aa: CASSGYRAQETQYF
abundance: -; d_gene: -; v_gene: TRBV30; j_gene: TRBJ2-3; CDR3nt: TGTGCCTGGAGTCCCGGGCTCGGGAGTGTTGCAGATACGCAGTATTTT; CDR3aa: CAWSPGLGSVADTQYF
abundance: -; d_gene: TRBD1; v_gene: TRBV25-1; j_gene: TRBJ1-4; CDR3nt: TGTGCCAGCAGCCGGACAGGGTTGTCTGAAAAACTGTTTTTT; CDR3aa: CASSRTGLSEKLFF
abundance: -; d_gene: TRBD1; v_gene: TRBV3-1/TRBV3-2; j_gene: TRBJ2-2; CDR3nt: TGTGCCAGCAGCCAAGATCGGGGACAGGGTTCGGCAGGCACCGGGGAGCTGTTTTTT; CDR3aa: CASSQDRGQGSAGTGELFF
abundance: -; d_gene: -; v_gene: TRBV10-3; j_gene: TRBJ1-2; CDR3nt: TGTGCCATCAGTGAGAGAGCGGACTCGGAAGGTGGCTACACCTTC; CDR3aa: CAISERADSEGGYTF
abundance: -; d_gene: -; v_gene: TRBV14; j_gene: TRBJ2-3; CDR3nt: TGTGCCAGCAGCCAAGCACTGCATCCTAGCACAGATACGCAGTATTTT; CDR3aa: CASSQALHPSTDTQYF
abundance: -; d_gene: TRBD1; v_gene: TRBV29-1; j_gene: TRBJ1-4; CDR3nt: TGCAGTTGCACAGGGGGGGAAACTAATGAAAAACTGTTTTTT; CDR3aa: CSCTGGETNEKLFF
abundance: -; d_gene: -; v_gene: TRBV6-2/TRBV6-3; j_gene: TRBJ2-7; CDR3nt: TGTGCCAGCAGTTACGGCCACGAGCAGTACTTC; CDR3aa: CASSYGHEQYF
abundance: -; d_gene: -; v_gene: TRBV2; j_gene: TRBJ1-3; CDR3nt: TGTGCCAGCAGTGATGGTCTGGGGGCCGGAAACACCATATATTTT; CDR3aa: CASSDGLGAGNTIYF
abundance: -; d_gene: TRBD2; v_gene: TRBV11-2; j_gene: TRBJ2-3; CDR3nt: TGTGCCAGCAGCTTAGGGGTTGGCGGGGGATACACAGATACGCAGTATTTT; CDR3aa: CASSLGVGGGYTDTQYF
abundance: -; d_gene: -; v_gene: TRBV6-1; j_gene: TRBJ2-2; CDR3nt: TGTGCCAGCAGTGACAGGGTGACCGGGGAGCTGTTTTTT; CDR3aa: CASSDRVTGELFF
abundance: -; d_gene: TRBD2; v_gene: TRBV9; j_gene: TRBJ2-2; CDR3nt: TGTGCCAGCAGCGTAGACGGGGGGGCCGGGGAGCTGTTTTTT; CDR3aa: CASSVDGGAGELFF
abundance: -; d_gene: -; v_gene: TRBV27; j_gene: TRBJ1-1; CDR3nt: TGTGCCAGCACCCTAGGAGTGGGCACTGAAGCTTTCTTT; CDR3aa: CASTLGVGTEAFF
abundance: -; d_gene: -; v_gene: TRBV19; j_gene: TRBJ1-6; CDR3nt: TGTGCCAGTAGTATATCTCCGGGGTCACCCCTCCACTTT; CDR3aa: CASSISPGSPLHF
abundance: -; d_gene: TRBD2; v_gene: TRBV19; j_gene: TRBJ2-3; CDR3nt: TGTGCCAGTAGTATGGGACTAGCGGGGCAAAACGTGGATACGCAGTATTTT; CDR3aa: CASSMGLAGQNVDTQYF
abundance: -; d_gene: -; v_gene: TRBV7-9; j_gene: TRBJ2-1; CDR3nt: TGTGCCAGCAGCCACGACCTAGATGACAGGCGACAGGTGTTCTTC; CDR3aa: CASSHDLDDRRQVFF
abundance: -; d_gene: -; v_gene: TRBV30; j_gene: TRBJ2-7; CDR3nt: TGTGCCTGGAGTGGACAGGCGGAGCAGTACTTC; CDR3aa: CAWSGQAEQYF
abundance: -; d_gene: TRBD1; v_gene: TRBV4-1; j_gene: TRBJ1-2; CDR3nt: TGCGCCAGCAGTGGGGGACAGACCCCAAACTATGGCTACACCTTC; CDR3aa: CASSGGQTPNYGYTF
abundance: -; d_gene: TRBD1; v_gene: TRBV6-5; j_gene: TRBJ2-1; CDR3nt: TGTGCCAGCAGTTACGACAGGGGTCCATACAATGAGCAGTTCTTC; CDR3aa: CASSYDRGPYNEQFF
abundance: -; d_gene: -; v_gene: TRBV6-1; j_gene: TRBJ2-5; CDR3nt: TGTGCCAGCAGTGAAGCGTTTCGGGAGACCCAGTACTTC; CDR3aa: CASSEAFRETQYF
abundance: -; d_gene: TRBD1; v_gene: TRBV5-4; j_gene: TRBJ1-5; CDR3nt: TGTGCCAGCAGCCCTGGGACAGGGGGGGGTCAGCCCCAGCATTTT; CDR3aa: CASSPGTGGGQPQHF
abundance: -; d_gene: -; v_gene: TRBV5-6; j_gene: TRBJ2-2; CDR3nt: TGTGCCAGCAGCACCTACTCCAGGTCCGGGGAGCTGTTTTTT; CDR3aa: CASSTYSRSGELFF
abundance: once; d_gene: TRBD2; v_gene: TRBV19; j_gene: TRBJ2-7; CDR3nt: TGTGCCAGTAGTATATCGGCTAGCGGGAGGGTCCCCTACGAGCAGTACTTC; CDR3aa: CASSISASGRVPYEQYF
abundance: -; d_gene: TRBD1; v_gene: TRBV2; j_gene: TRBJ1-2; CDR3nt: TGTGCCAGCAGCGGGGACAGAAAATATGGCTACACCTTC; CDR3aa: CASSGDRKYGYTF
abundance: -; d_gene: -; v_gene: TRBV2; j_gene: TRBJ2-7; CDR3nt: TGTGCCAGCTCAGGGGCCGAGCAGTACTTC; CDR3aa: CASSGAEQYF
abundance: -; d_gene: -; v_gene: TRBV6-5; j_gene: TRBJ2-5; CDR3nt: TGTGCCAGCAGTTACGGGGGGGCTCAGACCCAGTACTTC; CDR3aa: CASSYGGAQTQYF